Sequencing of this T cell receptor (beta chain) was carried out in a study of human T cells and chemical hapten exposure. Study as a whole: Patients got weekly scalp diphenylcyclopropenone doses over the roughly 22-week study. Study results and limitations: TCRs at a frequency above 1 in 1000 stayed unchanged with DPC sensitization.

In this sample, this clonotype turned up many times. Its cognate antigen is unknown. The time point was: pre-sensitization, week 0. Treatment specified: therapeutic diphenylcyclopropenone sensitization with weekly scalp DPC. Unfractionated whole blood was the source from which total RNA was extracted. The CDR3 covers 13 residues. The germline V and J ends were trimmed by 4 bases and 4 bases, with 8 bases remaining between them. Germline loops: CDR1 SNHLY, CDR2 FYNNEI. Via MiXCR, TCRdb re-called the RACE reads, giving one row per CDR3 protein. The table records 300,000 to 450,000 distinct CDR3 sequences, 5.1% of them present only once.

The material was whole blood, obtained in connection with sensitization to the hapten diphenylcyclopropenone (DPC). This receptor was identified in a woman in her 50s with alopecia areata. Some clones in this sample may be carry-over from other donors' samples. V gene TRBV2 combines with J gene TRBJ2-1; D gene unclear. The CDR3 is CASSGARYNEQFF. In DNA form, the CDR3 reads TGTGCCAGCAGTGGGGCCAGGTACAATGAGCAGTTCTTC.